The present entry profiles one T cell receptor beta chain with its context. Its antigen remains unidentified. This CDR3 comprises 14 residues. Trimming removed 4 bases from V and 0 bases from J, with 9 bases in between. From germline, CDR1 is SEHNR and CDR2 FQNEAQ (reference sequence). Extracted from the samples, RNA was reverse transcribed into cDNA to serve as the sequencing template. Only in-frame clones appear in the TCRdb table, and some are missing; sequencing was by immunoSEQ multiplex PCR. Found here are 45,000 to 70,000 clones, around 96% of them singletons; the top ten hold roughly 24%. The sample originates from a study of CD8+ T cells in alopecia areata. About the research overall: Patients received oral tofacitinib, 5 to 10 mg twice daily, for moderate-to-severe alopecia areata. The study gave tofacitinib for 6 to 18 months, then 6 months off drug.

Study-level results: Alopecia totalis/universalis scalp especially showed more expanded CD8+ clones than normal scalp. Among the cells sequenced in scalp samples are also the resident alphabeta T cells of normal skin.

The TCR was taken from a human donor with alopecia areata. The specimen comprised CD8+ T cells sorted from blood, sampled at week 0. The V and J genes are TRBV7-9 and TRBJ2-5; perhaps TRBD2 as D (5 bases). CDR3 region: CASSYTGDQETQYF. The CDR3 nucleotides read TGTGCCAGCAGCTACACCGGGGACCAAGAGACCCAGTACTTC. The full variable domain, its missing parts supplied by reference TRBV7-9 and TRBJ2-5, is DTGVSQNPRHKITKRGQNVTFRCDPISEHNRLYWYRQTLGQGPEFLTYFQNEAQLEKSRLLSDRFSAERPKGSFSTLEIQRTEQGDSAMYLCASSYTGDQETQYFGPGTRLLVL.